The T cell receptor (beta chain) described here comes from a study of response to subunit inactivated influenza vaccine. Study findings and constraints: There was a suggestion from the authors that each seasonal influenza vaccination recruits few new T cells.

V dropped 5 bases and J dropped 5 bases, with 10 bases sitting between them. CDR3 length: 13 amino acids. Germline CDR1 SGHTA, CDR2 FQGNSA. This clonotype has ten or more counts. What it recognizes is unknown. TCRdb re-analysed the RT-PCR reads in MiXCR, keeping a single row per CDR3 protein. The table shows a few hundred thousand distinct CDR3 sequences, with just over 20% occurring only once. The clonotype originates from a man aged 50 to 69 who received an inactivated influenza vaccine. The source was PBMCs from blood, collected about 20 months after vaccination. The rearrangement joins TRBV7-2 to TRBJ1-5; unclear D gene. CDR3 loop: CASSPNPDQPQHF. Here the CDR3 DNA reads TGTGCCAGCAGCCCGAACCCCGATCAGCCCCAGCATTTT.